The TCR beta chain described here comes from a study of breast tumors, draining lymph nodes, adjacent tissues. This clonotype was recorded at least ten times. Its target is unknown. Overall study results and limits: Tumor T cell lymph node origin was a supported hypothesis, not proven. Tumor and nontumor repertoires were significantly more similar in luminal-like than in basal-like breast cancer. Data fit most tumor T cells coming from lymph node, expanding in tumor. Compared with lymph nodes, tumors were less diverse; compared with nontumor tissue, more.

Breast cancer patients provided tissue from their axillary draining lymph nodes. V lost 0 bases and J 4 bases, leaving 3 bases between the germline ends. The germline V gene encodes CDR1 SGHDT and CDR2 YYEEEE. This CDR3 region has 12 residues. Using its own MiXCR run on the multiplex PCR reads, TCRdb lists one record per CDR3 protein. This sample carries 150,000 to 200,000 distinct CDR3 sequences, about 30% of them seen once, and the ten largest clones take roughly 3.8%. This sequence originates from a female donor with breast cancer. Some clones in this sample may be carry-over from other donors' samples. This rearrangement joins TRBV5-6 to TRBJ2-3; no clear D gene. Sequenced sample: axillary lymph node tissue. The CDR3: CASSLEPDTQYF. In DNA form, the CDR3 reads TGTGCCAGCAGCTTGGAACCAGATACGCAGTATTTT.